This T cell receptor beta chain is from a study of blood T cell repertoires in COVID-19. Across the whole study: Italy, Spain and the United States were the sources of the convalescent and acute COVID-19 samples. Sources were T cells, B-cell-depleted T cells, or PBMCs; the material itself was cDNA or gDNA.

Original methodology: Amplification of reference gene primers was used by the study to estimate nucleated cell counts. Assay used: immunoSEQ multiplex PCR; TCRdb lists only in-frame clones, some missing. Clone size and V and J calls were adopted from that table, with D and trimming inferred from the DNA. The table has 270,000 or so clones, approximately 77% seen once. Source material: peripheral blood. The sequence came from a woman in her late teens or twenties with acute or convalescent COVID-19.

The DNA for the CDR3 is TGTGCCAGCAGCGTGGGGGACAGGGCGGCACCCCTCCACTTT. Its translation: CASSVGDRAAPLHF. The chain joins TRBV9 to TRBJ1-6; 9 bases map to TRBD1. Trimming cost V 2 bases and J 11 bases; bases outside gene matches: 5. Germline V CDR1 and CDR2: SGDLS, YYNGEE. The CDR3 is made up of 14 amino acids.